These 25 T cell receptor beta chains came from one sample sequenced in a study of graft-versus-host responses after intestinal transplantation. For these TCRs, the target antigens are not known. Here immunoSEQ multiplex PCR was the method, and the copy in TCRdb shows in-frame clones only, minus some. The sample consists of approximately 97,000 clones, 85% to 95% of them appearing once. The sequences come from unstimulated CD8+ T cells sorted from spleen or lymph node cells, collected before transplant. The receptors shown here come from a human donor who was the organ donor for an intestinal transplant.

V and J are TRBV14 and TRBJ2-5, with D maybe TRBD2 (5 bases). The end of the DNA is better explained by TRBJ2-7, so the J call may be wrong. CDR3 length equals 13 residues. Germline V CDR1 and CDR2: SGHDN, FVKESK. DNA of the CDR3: TGTGCCAGCAGCCAAGAATTGGGGAGCGAGCAGTACTTC. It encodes CASSQELGSEQYF.

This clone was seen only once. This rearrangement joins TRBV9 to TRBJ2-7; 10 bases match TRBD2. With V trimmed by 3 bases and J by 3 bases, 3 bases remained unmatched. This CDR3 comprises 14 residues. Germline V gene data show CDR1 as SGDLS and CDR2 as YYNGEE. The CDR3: CASSAAGGNYEQYF. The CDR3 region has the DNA TGTGCCAGCAGCGCAGCGGGGGGGAACTACGAGCAGTACTTC.

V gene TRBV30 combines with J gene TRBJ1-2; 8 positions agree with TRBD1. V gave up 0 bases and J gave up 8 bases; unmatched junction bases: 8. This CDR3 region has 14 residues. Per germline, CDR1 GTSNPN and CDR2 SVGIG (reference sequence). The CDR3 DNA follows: TGTGCCTGGAGTGTGGAAGGACAGGGCTTCGGCTACACCTTC. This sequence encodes CAWSVEGQGFGYTF.

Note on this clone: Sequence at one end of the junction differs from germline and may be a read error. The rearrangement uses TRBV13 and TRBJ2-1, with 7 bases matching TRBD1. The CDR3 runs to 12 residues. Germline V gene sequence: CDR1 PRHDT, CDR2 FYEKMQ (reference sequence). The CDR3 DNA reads TGTGCCAGCAGCATAGGGGGCCTTGAGCAGTTCTTC. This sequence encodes CASSIGGLEQFF.

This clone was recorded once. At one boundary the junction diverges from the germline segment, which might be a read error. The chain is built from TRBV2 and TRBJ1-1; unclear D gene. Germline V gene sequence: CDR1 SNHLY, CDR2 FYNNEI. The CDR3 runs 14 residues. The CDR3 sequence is CASSEGRGGTEAFF. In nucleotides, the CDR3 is TGTGCCAGCAGCGAAGGGCGGGGAGGGACTGAAGCTTTCTTT. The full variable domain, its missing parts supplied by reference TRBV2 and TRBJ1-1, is EPEVTQTPSHQVTQMGQEVILRCVPISNHLYFYWYRQILGQKVEFLVSFYNNEISEKSEIFDDQFSVERPDGSNFTLKIRSTKLEDSAMYFCASSEGRGGTEAFFGQGTRLTVV.

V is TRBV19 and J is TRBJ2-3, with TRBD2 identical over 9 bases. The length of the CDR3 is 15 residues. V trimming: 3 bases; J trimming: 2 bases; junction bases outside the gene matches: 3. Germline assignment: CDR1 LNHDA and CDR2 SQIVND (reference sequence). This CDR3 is CASSILAGITDTQYF. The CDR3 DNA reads TGTGCCAGTAGTATCCTAGCGGGAATCACAGATACGCAGTATTTT.

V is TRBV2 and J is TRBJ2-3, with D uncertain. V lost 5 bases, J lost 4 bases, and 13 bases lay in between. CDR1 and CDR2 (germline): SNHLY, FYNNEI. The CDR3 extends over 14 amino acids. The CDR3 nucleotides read TGTGCCAGCAGTATCGCTCCTATGGCAGATACGCAGTATTTT. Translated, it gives CASSIAPMADTQYF.

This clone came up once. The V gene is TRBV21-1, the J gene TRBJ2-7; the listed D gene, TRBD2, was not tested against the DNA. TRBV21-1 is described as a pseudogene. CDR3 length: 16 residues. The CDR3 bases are TGTGCCAGCAGCAAACAAAGACTAGCGGGAGGTGTCGAGCAGTACTTC. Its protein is CASSKQRLAGGVEQYF.

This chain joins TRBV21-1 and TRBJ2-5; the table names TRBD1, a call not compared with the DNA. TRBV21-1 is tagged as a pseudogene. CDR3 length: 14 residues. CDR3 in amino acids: CASNLKTGRGTQYF. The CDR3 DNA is TGTGCCAGCAACCTAAAAACAGGGCGAGGGACCCAGTACTTC.

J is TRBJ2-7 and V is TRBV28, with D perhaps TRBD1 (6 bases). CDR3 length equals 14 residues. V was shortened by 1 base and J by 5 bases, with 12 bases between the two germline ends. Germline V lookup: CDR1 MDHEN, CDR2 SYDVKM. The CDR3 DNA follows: TGTGCCAGCAGTTTATCCCAGGGGCTGGACGAGCAGTACTTC. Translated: CASSLSQGLDEQYF. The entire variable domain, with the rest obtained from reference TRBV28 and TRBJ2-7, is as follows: DVKVTQSSRYLVKRTGEKVFLECVQDMDHENMFWYRQDPGLGLRLIYFSYDVKMKEKGDIPEGYSVSREKKERFSLILESASTNQTSMYLCASSLSQGLDEQYFGPGTRLTVT.

The CDR3 is CASSTRQGSQPQHF. The CDR3, as DNA: TGTGCCAGCAGTACCCGACAGGGCTCACAGCCCCAGCATTTT. The chain is built from TRBV28 and TRBJ1-5; 7 bases line up with TRBD1. Germline V gene sequence: CDR1 MDHEN, CDR2 SYDVKM. The CDR3 spans 14 residues. V lost 5 bases and J lost 7; bases outside the gene matches: 8.

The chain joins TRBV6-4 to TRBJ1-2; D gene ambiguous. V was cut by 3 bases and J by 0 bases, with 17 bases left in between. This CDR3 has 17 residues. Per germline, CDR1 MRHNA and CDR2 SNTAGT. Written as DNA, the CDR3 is TGTGCCAGCAGTGAGAACTTCAAACAGAAGACTAACTATGGCTACACCTTC. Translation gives CASSENFKQKTNYGYTF.

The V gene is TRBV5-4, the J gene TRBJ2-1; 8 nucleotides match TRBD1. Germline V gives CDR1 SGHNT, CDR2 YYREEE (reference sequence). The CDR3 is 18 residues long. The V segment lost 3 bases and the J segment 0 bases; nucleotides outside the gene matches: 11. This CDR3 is CASSSDRVIPSSYNEQFF. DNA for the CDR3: TGTGCCAGCAGCTCGGACAGGGTGATACCAAGCTCCTACAATGAGCAGTTCTTC. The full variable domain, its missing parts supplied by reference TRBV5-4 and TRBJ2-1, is ETGVTQSPTHLIKTRGQQVTLRCSSQSGHNTVSWYQQALGQGPQFIFQYYREEENGRGNFPPRFSGLQFPNYSSELNVNALELDDSALYLCASSSDRVIPSSYNEQFFGPGTRLTVL.

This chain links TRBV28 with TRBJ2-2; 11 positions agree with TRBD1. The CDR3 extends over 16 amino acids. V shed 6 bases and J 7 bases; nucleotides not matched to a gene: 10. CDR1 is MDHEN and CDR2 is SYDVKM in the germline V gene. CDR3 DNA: TGTGCCAGCAGAGTCCGGACAGGGGGCTATAACGGGGAGCTGTTTTTT. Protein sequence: CASRVRTGGYNGELFF.

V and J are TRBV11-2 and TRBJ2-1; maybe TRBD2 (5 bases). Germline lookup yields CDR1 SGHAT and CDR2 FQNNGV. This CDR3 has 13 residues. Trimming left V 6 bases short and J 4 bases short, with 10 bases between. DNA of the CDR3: TGTGCCAGCAGGGTAGCGCATTACAATGAGCAGTTCTTC. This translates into CASRVAHYNEQFF.

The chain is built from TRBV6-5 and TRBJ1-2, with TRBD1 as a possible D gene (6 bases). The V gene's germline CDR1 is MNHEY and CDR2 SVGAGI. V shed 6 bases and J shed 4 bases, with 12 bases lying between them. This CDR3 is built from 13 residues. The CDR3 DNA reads TGTGCCAGCAGACAGGGAATGATCTATGGCTACACCTTC. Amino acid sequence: CASRQGMIYGYTF.

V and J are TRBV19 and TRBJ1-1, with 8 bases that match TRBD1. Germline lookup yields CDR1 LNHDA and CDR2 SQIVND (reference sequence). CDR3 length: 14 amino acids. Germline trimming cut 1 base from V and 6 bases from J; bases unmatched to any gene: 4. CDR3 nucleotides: TGTGCCAGTAGTATAGCATCAGGGGGCCCTGAAGCTTTCTTT. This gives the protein CASSIASGGPEAFF.

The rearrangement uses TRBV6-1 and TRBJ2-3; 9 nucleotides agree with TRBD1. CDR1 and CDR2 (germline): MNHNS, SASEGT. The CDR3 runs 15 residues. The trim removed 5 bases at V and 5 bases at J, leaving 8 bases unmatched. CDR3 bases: TGTGCCAGCAGTCAAGGGACAGGGTTGGAAGATACGCAGTATTTT. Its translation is CASSQGTGLEDTQYF.

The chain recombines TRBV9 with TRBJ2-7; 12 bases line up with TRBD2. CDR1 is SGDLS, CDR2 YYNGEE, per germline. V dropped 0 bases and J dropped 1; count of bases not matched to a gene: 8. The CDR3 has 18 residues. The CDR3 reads CASSVAPTSGGGSYEQYF. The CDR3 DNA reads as TGTGCCAGCAGCGTAGCCCCGACTAGCGGGGGAGGGTCCTACGAGCAGTACTTC.

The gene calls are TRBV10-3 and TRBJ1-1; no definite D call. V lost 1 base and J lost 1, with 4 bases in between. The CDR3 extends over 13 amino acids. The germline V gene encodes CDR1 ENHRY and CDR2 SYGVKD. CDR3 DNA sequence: TGTGCCATCAGTGAGTTAAAGAACACTGAAGCTTTCTTT. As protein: CAISELKNTEAFF.

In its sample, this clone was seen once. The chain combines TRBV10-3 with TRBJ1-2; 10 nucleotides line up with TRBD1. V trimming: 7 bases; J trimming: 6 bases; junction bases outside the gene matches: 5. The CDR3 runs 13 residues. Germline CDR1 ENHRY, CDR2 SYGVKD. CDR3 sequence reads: CAITRQGADGYTF. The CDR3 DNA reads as TGTGCCATCACCCGACAGGGGGCTGATGGCTACACCTTC.

This CDR3 reads CASSYSGSNQPQHF. In DNA form, the CDR3 reads TGTGCCAGCAGTTACTCCGGTAGCAATCAGCCCCAGCATTTT. The chain employs TRBV6-5 and TRBJ1-5; unclear D gene. Germline loops: CDR1 MNHEY, CDR2 SVGAGI. This CDR3 is 14 amino acids long. Trimming took off 0 bases at V and 0 bases at J, with 3 bases between the two ends.

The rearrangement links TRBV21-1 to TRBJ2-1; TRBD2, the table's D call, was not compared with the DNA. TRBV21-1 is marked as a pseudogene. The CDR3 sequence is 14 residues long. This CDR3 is CASSKPIWRDEQFF. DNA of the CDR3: TGTGCCAGCAGCAAACCGATCTGGAGGGATGAGCAGTTCTTC.

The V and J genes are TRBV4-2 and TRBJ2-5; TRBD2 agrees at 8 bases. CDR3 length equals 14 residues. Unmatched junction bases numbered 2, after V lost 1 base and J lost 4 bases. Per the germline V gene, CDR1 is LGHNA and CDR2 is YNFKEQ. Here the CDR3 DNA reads TGTGCCAGCAGCCAAGTGGCGGGAGGAGAGACCCAGTACTTC. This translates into CASSQVAGGETQYF.

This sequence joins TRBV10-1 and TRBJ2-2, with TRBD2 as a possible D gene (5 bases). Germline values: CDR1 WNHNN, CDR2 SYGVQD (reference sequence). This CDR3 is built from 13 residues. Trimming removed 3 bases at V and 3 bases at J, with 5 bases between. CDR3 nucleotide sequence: TGCGCCAGCAGTGACGGGGACACCGGGGAGCTGTTTTTT. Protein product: CASSDGDTGELFF.